A single sample is the source of the 9 T cell receptor beta chains below, sequenced in a study of tumor and adjacent non-tumor tissue in lung cancer. The library came from three nested PCR rounds adapted from ARM-PCR protocols. TCRdb re-called the multiplex PCR reads with MiXCR, one entry per CDR3 protein. The repertoire consists of fewer than 100,000 distinct CDR3 sequences, with roughly two thirds occurring once and the leading ten covering approximately 10%. RNA was extracted from bulk tissue without any cell sorting. Sample: lung tumor tissue. The origin of the receptors is a woman in her 40s with non-small cell lung cancer.

Notes on this clonotype: An end of the junction differs from the germline gene, which may be a read error. The chain carries TRBV29-1 and TRBJ2-1; D call uncertain. CDR1 and CDR2 from the germline V gene are SQVTM and ANQGSEA. The CDR3 contains 14 residues. This CDR3 reads CSAYTASSNNEQFF. The CDR3 bases are TGCAGCGCTTACACGGCGAGCTCCAACAATGAGCAGTTCTTC.

This clonotype is large. The rearrangement joins TRBV4-1 to TRBJ2-1; D might be TRBD2 (6 bases). Germline CDR1 MGHRA, CDR2 YSYEKL. V dropped 6 bases and J dropped 2 bases, with 14 bases sitting between them. This CDR3 is 15 amino acids long. The CDR3 loop reads CASRMGRGTYNEQFF. The CDR3 DNA follows: TGCGCCAGCAGAATGGGGCGGGGAACCTACAATGAGCAGTTCTTC.

With regard to this clonotype: Relative to the germline gene, one junction end is altered; a read error may explain this. The chain has TRBV4-2 and TRBJ1-3, with TRBD1 as a possible D gene (6 bases). Germline CDR1 LGHNA, CDR2 YNFKEQ. This CDR3 is 16 amino acids long. CDR3 nucleotides: TGTGCCAGCAGCCAAGATATGGGGGGCTCTGGAAACACCATACGTTTT. Encoded protein: CASSQDMGGSGNTIRF.

Remarks on this clonotype: At one end the junction does not follow the germline gene, possibly because of a read error. This sequence joins TRBV29-1 and TRBJ2-2; D might be TRBD2 (5 bases). The CDR3 is 14 residues long. CDR1 SQVTM and CDR2 ANQGSEA come from the germline V gene. The CDR3 reads CIVEERAVAAELFF. CDR3 nucleotides: TGCATCGTTGAAGAGAGGGCCGTCGCCGCGGAGCTGTTTTTT.

This clonotype was seen repeatedly, ten times or more. The chain employs TRBV10-2 and TRBJ2-3; 10 bases line up with TRBD1. The germline gives CDR1 WSHSY, CDR2 SAAADI. After removal of 3 bases from V and 2 bases from J, the junction contained 8 bases not matched to a gene. CDR3 length: 17 amino acids. In DNA, the CDR3 is TGCGCCAGCAGTGACATGGCGGGACAGGGGCCCACAGATACGCAGTATTTT. Protein sequence: CASSDMAGQGPTDTQYF.

This sequence joins TRBV12-3 or TRBV12-4 and TRBJ1-1; a possible D gene is TRBD1 (5 bases). The germline V and J ends were trimmed by 3 bases and 5 bases, with 10 bases remaining between them. CDR3 length equals 13 residues. The CDR3 sequence is CASSFGGLTEAFF. The CDR3 DNA reads TGTGCCAGCAGTTTTGGGGGTTTGACTGAAGCTTTCTTT.

A word on this clonotype: In this CDR3 the conserved last residue, phenylalanine or tryptophan, is missing, so a read error is likely. The chain employs TRBV10-2 and TRBJ2-7, with D hard to call. The CDR3 spans 11 residues. Germline CDR1 is WSHSY and CDR2 is SAAADI. Trimming left V 9 bases short and J 3 bases short, with 9 bases between. CDR3 residues: CASRHSYEQYS. CDR3 DNA: TGCGCCAGTAGGCACAGCTACGAGCAGTACTCC.

This chain joins TRBV14 and TRBJ2-1; TRBD2 matches 7 bases. Losses at the gene ends were 10 bases for V and 0 bases for J; bases not matched to a gene: 27. The germline V gene has CDR1 SGHDN and CDR2 FVKESK. The CDR3 covers 21 residues. The CDR3 coding sequence is TGTGCCACCATCCAAGGCCCCCGCCCGGGACTATCGAAAAGCTCCTACAATGAGCAGTTCTTC. Translating gives CATIQGPRPGLSKSSYNEQFF.

J is TRBJ2-3 and V is TRBV20-1, with 8 bases aligning to TRBD2. The CDR3 length is 15 residues. CDR1 is DFQATT, CDR2 SNEGSKA, per germline (reference sequence). V shed 5 bases and J 7 bases; nucleotides not matched to a gene: 14. The CDR3 sequence: CSAHPAGLGPYTQYF. The CDR3 DNA reads TGCAGTGCTCACCCTGCGGGACTAGGGCCATATACGCAGTATTTT.